The T cell receptor (beta chain) under discussion was sequenced for a study of T cells after yellow fever vaccination. Study overall: Preparation of fractions with low cell numbers was performed using SMART-Seq v4 Ultra Low Input.

Trimming took 3 bases from V and 5 from J; bases not matched to a gene: 9. Germline-derived CDR1 and CDR2 are SGHRS and YFSETQ. CDR3 length equals 15 residues. TCRdb passed the 5' RACE reads through MiXCR, listing each CDR3 protein once. The sample includes a few hundred thousand distinct CDR3 sequences, roughly a sixth of them seen just once. A few counts support this clonotype. The sequence was obtained from a young man who received the YFV17D yellow fever vaccine. The chain uses TRBV5-1 and TRBJ1-1; 8 nucleotides agree with TRBD1. Sequencing used PBMCs, obtained 5 days after the first yellow fever vaccination. The CDR3, as DNA: TGCGCCAGCAGCTCCGAGACAGGGGTAAAGACTGAAGCTTTCTTT. Its protein product is CASSSETGVKTEAFF.